This record covers a single T cell receptor beta chain. This CDR3 region has 18 residues. These data come from a study of blood T cell repertoires in COVID-19. Overall study context: Collection of acute and convalescent COVID-19 samples took place in the United States, Italy and Spain.

Methods used by the authors: Estimation of nucleated cell counts relied on the amplification of reference gene primers. Clones were sequenced by immunoSEQ multiplex PCR, and TCRdb holds only the in-frame ones, with some missing. That table gives V, J and clone size, and the DNA gave D and trimming. The table records over 150,000 clones, over 60% of them present only once. This chain uses TRBV21-1 with TRBJ1-6. TRBV21-1 is listed as a pseudogene. The TCR originated in a man between 60 and 70 years old with acute or convalescent COVID-19. The sample comprised peripheral blood. CDR3 sequence (DNA): TGTGCCAGCAGCAAAGCGCCGAATAAGGAGTGCGGCAATTCACCCCTCCACTTT. This translates into CASSKAPNKECGNSPLHF.